A selection of T cell receptor beta chains follows, all from one sample in a study of CD8 T cells in ankylosing spondylitis. TCRdb re-called the 5' RACE reads with MiXCR, one entry per CDR3 protein. The sample has some 700,000 distinct CDR3 sequences; 15% to 20% are singletons. What was sequenced was blood, either unsorted or a sorted T cell fraction (not recorded which). The receptors were gathered from a male donor with ankylosing spondylitis. Both conserved end residues are trimmed from each CDR3. Each record gives: CDR3 length, D gene, V gene, CDR3 protein. The D gene is left open where the match is weak.

cdr3_length: 14
d_call: .
v_call: TRBV11-2
cdr3_aa: ASSLQAQGLNTEAF

cdr3_length: 11
d_call: .
v_call: TRBV29-1
cdr3_aa: STMVQGSYGYT

cdr3_length: 13
d_call: TRBD1
v_call: TRBV12-3/TRBV12-4
cdr3_aa: ASQRQGAGLYGYT

cdr3_length: 12
d_call: TRBD1
v_call: TRBV6-2/TRBV6-3
cdr3_aa: ASHGQGFAGELF

cdr3_length: 14
d_call: .
v_call: TRBV5-6
cdr3_aa: ASSDIGKGRQETQY

cdr3_length: 14
d_call: TRBD2
v_call: TRBV6-2/TRBV6-3
cdr3_aa: ASSYNSGRGIIEQF

cdr3_length: 9
d_call: .
v_call: TRBV12-3/TRBV12-4
cdr3_aa: ASSYGGRLF

cdr3_length: 13
d_call: TRBD1
v_call: TRBV12-3/TRBV12-4
cdr3_aa: ATGTGTGGGTEAF

cdr3_length: 11
d_call: .
v_call: TRBV29-1
cdr3_aa: SVDVRDSLKQY

cdr3_length: 11
d_call: TRBD1
v_call: TRBV12-3/TRBV12-4
cdr3_aa: ASSKQGQEGYT

cdr3_length: 14
d_call: TRBD2
v_call: TRBV9
cdr3_aa: ASSGTSGVLTGELF

cdr3_length: 13
d_call: TRBD2
v_call: TRBV7-9
cdr3_aa: ASSLAGTSNNEQF

cdr3_length: 11
d_call: TRBD1
v_call: TRBV6-5
cdr3_aa: ASSNTGADTQY

cdr3_length: 11
d_call: .
v_call: TRBV14
cdr3_aa: ASSPGVWSEQF

cdr3_length: 13
d_call: TRBD2
v_call: TRBV7-2
cdr3_aa: ASSSWTSGSYEQY

cdr3_length: 12
d_call: TRBD2
v_call: TRBV4-1
cdr3_aa: ASSQIFGGETQY